This entry lists 19 T cell receptor beta chains sequenced from one sample in a study of cytomegalovirus exposure and HLA in healthy donors (dated by TCRdb to 2015 to 2018). Library creation used the immunoSEQ multiplex PCR assay. The multiplex PCR relied on a mix of 60 forward primers for TCR Vbeta segments and 13 reverse primers for TCR Jbeta segments. TCRdb obtained this table from immuneACCESS and retained in-frame rearrangements with V and J assigned. These tables miss some clones; where compared with another copy, unresolved V genes account for less than half of the shortfall, and the remainder is unexplained. The table for this sample lists fewer than 150,000 clones; more than 75% of them were counted only once. The ten largest account for around 3.6% of the sample. The specimen was PBMCs. All receptors come from a man between 18 and 35 years old in good health and CMV-seronegative.

This clone was seen more than once but under ten times. This chain joins TRBV6-1 and TRBJ2-3, with TRBD2 identical over 8 bases. The length of the CDR3 is 17 residues. V dropped 2 bases and J dropped 2; count of bases not matched to a gene: 9. CDR1 is MNHNS and CDR2 is SASEGT in the germline V gene. CDR3 nucleotides: TGTGCCAGCAGTGAATCGAACCCGGGACTAGTCACAGATACGCAGTATTTT. It yields the protein CASSESNPGLVTDTQYF.

This chain connects TRBV20-1 to TRBJ2-1; D possibly corresponds to TRBD2 (6 bases). The CDR3 length is 11 residues. The V and J ends lost 6 bases and 12 bases respectively, with 15 bases between them. Germline values: CDR1 DFQATT, CDR2 SNEGSKA (reference sequence). CDR3 residues: CSAGGDTRQFF. CDR3 in DNA: TGCAGTGCAGGCGGGGATACGAGGCAGTTCTTC.

The rearrangement uses TRBV15 and TRBJ2-5; 9 positions agree with TRBD2. Germline loops: CDR1 LNHNV, CDR2 YYDKDF (reference sequence). CDR3 length: 16 residues. Unmatched junction bases numbered 10, after V lost 5 bases and J lost 3 bases. The CDR3 loop reads CATSPTVTSGKETQYF. CDR3 DNA sequence: TGTGCCACCAGCCCAACGGTGACTAGCGGAAAAGAGACCCAGTACTTC.

The CDR3 DNA is TGTGCCAGTAGTCGAGGGGGCACTGAAGCTTTCTTT. Encoded protein: CASSRGGTEAFF. The chain recombines TRBV19 with TRBJ1-1, with a tentative D call TRBD1 (6 bases). This CDR3 comprises 12 residues. Germline loops: CDR1 LNHDA, CDR2 SQIVND (reference sequence). The V end was cut by 5 bases, the J end by 4 bases, with 8 bases between.

This clone was found a few times. This chain connects TRBV5-1 to TRBJ2-1, with 12 positions matching TRBD2. V was clipped by 1 base and J by 6 bases; unmatched bases: 2. This CDR3 contains 15 residues. CDR1 is SGHRS, CDR2 YFSETQ, per germline. CDR3: CASSLSLAGGNEQFF. Written as DNA, the CDR3 is TGCGCCAGCAGCTTGTCACTAGCGGGGGGCAATGAGCAGTTCTTC.

The chain couples TRBV5-4 to TRBJ2-3; 15 positions agree with TRBD2. V lost 4 bases and J lost 8; bases outside the gene matches: 5. Germline CDR1 SGHNT, CDR2 YYREEE (reference sequence). The CDR3 runs 15 residues. This chain's CDR3 is CASSPGLAGGSTQYF. In DNA, the CDR3 is TGTGCCAGCAGCCCGGGACTAGCGGGAGGTAGTACGCAGTATTTT.

J is TRBJ1-2 and V is TRBV19, with D possibly matching TRBD1 (5 bases). This CDR3 contains 13 residues. Germline V gene sequence: CDR1 LNHDA, CDR2 SQIVND (reference sequence). V was clipped by 4 bases and J by 3 bases, with 9 bases between them. Here the CDR3 reads CASSNPGDYGYTF. CDR3 coding DNA: TGTGCCAGTAGTAATCCGGGGGACTATGGCTACACCTTC.

This clone came up once. V is TRBV5-4 and J is TRBJ2-7; 11 bases map to TRBD1. CDR3 length equals 14 residues. The germline V gene has CDR1 SGHNT and CDR2 YYREEE (reference sequence). Trimming at V came to 4 bases and at J to 4 bases, leaving 4 bases not matched to a gene. As DNA, the CDR3 is TGTGCCAGCAGCCCGGACAGGGGGCTGTACGAGCAGTACTTC. This translates into CASSPDRGLYEQYF.

This clone was detected a few times. The chain carries TRBV18 and TRBJ1-6; 9 bases map to TRBD1. The junction had 3 bases not matched to a gene; V was cut back by 5 bases and J by 7 bases. CDR1 and CDR2 from the germline V gene are KGHSH and LQKENI. This CDR3 is 14 amino acids long. DNA of the CDR3: TGTGCCAGCTCAGCCGGACAGGGGAATTCACCCCTCCACTTT. It codes for CASSAGQGNSPLHF.

The chain has TRBV15 and TRBJ2-5, with TRBD1 identical over 7 bases. The J call may be in error: the DNA end matches TRBJ2-7 better. The CDR3 is 14 amino acids. Germline V gene sequence: CDR1 LNHNV, CDR2 YYDKDF (reference sequence). CDR3 sequence reads: CATSSGTAFYEQYF. DNA for the CDR3: TGTGCCACCAGCAGCGGGACAGCTTTCTACGAGCAGTACTTC.

V is TRBV5-4 and J is TRBJ2-5; possible D gene TRBD1, 5 bases. The end of the DNA aligns better with TRBJ2-7, so the J call may be wrong. The germline CDR1 and CDR2 sequences are SGHNT and YYREEE (reference sequence). The length of the CDR3 is 15 residues. CDR3 nucleotide sequence: TGTGCCAGCAGCGTAGACAGCGATAGGGTATACGAGCAGTACTTC. Translated: CASSVDSDRVYEQYF.

The chain is built from TRBV2 and TRBJ2-5; D unresolved. Trimming pared 7 bases from V and 3 bases from J, leaving 12 bases between. CDR1 and CDR2 from the germline V gene are SNHLY and FYNNEI. This CDR3 region has 13 residues. The CDR3 sequence is CASNRHPEETQYF. The CDR3 region has the DNA TGTGCCAGCAATCGACATCCCGAAGAGACCCAGTACTTC.

This sequence joins TRBV7-9 and TRBJ1-1; possibly TRBD1 for D (6 bases). Per germline, CDR1 SEHNR and CDR2 FQNEAQ (reference sequence). The CDR3 length is 15 residues. Trimming cost V 1 base and J 5 bases, with 14 bases left between them. CDR3 amino acids: CASSLGAGVRTEAFF. The CDR3 DNA follows: TGTGCCAGCAGCTTAGGGGCAGGGGTGAGGACTGAAGCTTTCTTT.

V gene TRBV6-6 combines with J gene TRBJ1-5, with D possibly being TRBD1 (6 bases). There are 15 residues in the CDR3. V lost 7 bases and J 6 bases, leaving 19 bases between the germline ends. The V gene's germline CDR1 is MNHNY and CDR2 SVGAGI (reference sequence). The CDR3 loop reads CASTLLQGSSQPQHF. As DNA, the CDR3 is TGTGCCAGCACCCTCCTACAGGGCTCAAGTCAGCCCCAGCATTTT.

The V and J genes are TRBV5-1 and TRBJ2-1; D gene uncertain. The length of the CDR3 is 13 residues. The V gene lost 2 bases and the J gene lost 8 bases, with 11 bases spanning the gap. Germline-derived CDR1 and CDR2 are SGHRS and YFSETQ. The CDR3 region is CASSFIPRDEQFF. For the CDR3, the DNA is TGCGCCAGCAGCTTTATCCCTAGAGATGAGCAGTTCTTC.

The rearrangement links TRBV11-3 to TRBJ2-5; tentative D call: TRBD1 (7 bases). This CDR3 is built from 15 residues. Germline V gene sequence: CDR1 SGHNT, CDR2 YENEEA. The V end was cut by 1 base, the J end by 1 base, with 10 bases between. The CDR3 loop reads CASSLARDSQETQYF. As DNA, the CDR3 is TGTGCCAGCAGCTTAGCGCGGGACAGCCAAGAGACCCAGTACTTC.

This clone appeared a few times. The V call is TRBV30, the J call TRBJ2-7, with 14 positions matching TRBD2. The length of the CDR3 is 15 residues. Germline V gene sequence: CDR1 GTSNPN, CDR2 SVGIG (reference sequence). Trimming removed 3 bases from V and 5 bases from J; junction bases left unmatched: 6. The CDR3 DNA reads TGTGCCTGGAGCCTCGGACTAGCGGGAGGCGACGAGCAGTACTTC. This gives the protein CAWSLGLAGGDEQYF.

The chain has TRBV6-1 and TRBJ1-2; D uncertain. With 6 bases removed from V and 4 bases from J, the gap between germline ends came to 15 bases. This CDR3 is built from 14 residues. Germline-derived CDR1 and CDR2 are MNHNS and SASEGT. CDR3 in amino acids: CASRPRPGTYGYTF. The CDR3 DNA sequence: TGTGCCAGCAGGCCGAGACCAGGAACCTATGGCTACACCTTC.

The gene calls are TRBV27 and TRBJ2-7; 8 positions match TRBD2. Germline CDR1 MNHEY, CDR2 SMNVEV (reference sequence). The CDR3 has 18 residues. J gave up 3 bases and V 4 bases, and 17 bases lay outside the gene matches. In DNA, the CDR3 is TGTGCCAGCAGTTCTGGGGGCCTAGGGACTAGAAATTTCTACGAGCAGTACTTC. Amino acid sequence: CASSSGGLGTRNFYEQYF.